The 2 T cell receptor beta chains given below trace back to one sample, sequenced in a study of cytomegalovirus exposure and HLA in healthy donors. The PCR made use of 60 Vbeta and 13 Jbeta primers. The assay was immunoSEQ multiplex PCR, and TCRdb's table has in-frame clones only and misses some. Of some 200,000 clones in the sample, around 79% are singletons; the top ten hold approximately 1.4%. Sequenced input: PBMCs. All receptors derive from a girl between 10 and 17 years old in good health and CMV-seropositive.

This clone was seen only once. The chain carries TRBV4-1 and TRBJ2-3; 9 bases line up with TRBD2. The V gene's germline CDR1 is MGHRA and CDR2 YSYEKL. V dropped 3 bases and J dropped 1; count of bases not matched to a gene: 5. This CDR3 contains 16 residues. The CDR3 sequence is CASSQTIAGGTDTQYF. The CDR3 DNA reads TGCGCCAGCAGCCAGACAATAGCGGGGGGCACAGATACGCAGTATTTT.

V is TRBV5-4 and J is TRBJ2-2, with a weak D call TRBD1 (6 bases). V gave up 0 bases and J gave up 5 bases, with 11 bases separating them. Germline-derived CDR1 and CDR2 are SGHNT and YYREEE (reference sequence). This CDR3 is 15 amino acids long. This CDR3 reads CASSLEARGTGELFF. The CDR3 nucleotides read TGTGCCAGCAGCTTGGAAGCCAGGGGAACCGGGGAGCTGTTTTTT.